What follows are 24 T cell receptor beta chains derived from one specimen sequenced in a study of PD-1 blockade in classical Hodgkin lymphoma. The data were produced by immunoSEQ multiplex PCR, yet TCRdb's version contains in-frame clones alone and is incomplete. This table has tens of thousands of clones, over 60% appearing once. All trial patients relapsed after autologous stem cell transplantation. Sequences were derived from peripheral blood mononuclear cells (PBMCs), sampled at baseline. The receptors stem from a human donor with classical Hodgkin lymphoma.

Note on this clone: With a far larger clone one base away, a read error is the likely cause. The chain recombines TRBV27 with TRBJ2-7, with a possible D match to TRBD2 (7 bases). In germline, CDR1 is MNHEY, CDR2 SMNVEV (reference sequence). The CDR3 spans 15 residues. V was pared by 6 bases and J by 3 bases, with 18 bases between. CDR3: CASRGRGAGFYEQYF. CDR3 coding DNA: TGTGCCAGCAGGGGGAGGGGGGCAGGGTTCTACGAGCAGTACTTC.

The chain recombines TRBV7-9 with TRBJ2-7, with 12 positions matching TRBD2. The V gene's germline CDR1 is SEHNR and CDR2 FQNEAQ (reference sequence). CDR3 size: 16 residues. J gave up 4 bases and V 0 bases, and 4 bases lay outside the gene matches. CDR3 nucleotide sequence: TGTGCCAGCAGCTTAGCGATGACTAGCGGGAGTTACGAGCAGTACTTC. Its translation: CASSLAMTSGSYEQYF.

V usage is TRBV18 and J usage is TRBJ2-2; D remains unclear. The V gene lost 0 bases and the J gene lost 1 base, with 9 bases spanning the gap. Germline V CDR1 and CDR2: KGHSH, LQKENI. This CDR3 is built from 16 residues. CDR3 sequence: CASSPPLGLNTGELFF. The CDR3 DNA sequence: TGTGCCAGCTCACCACCTTTAGGGCTGAACACCGGGGAGCTGTTTTTT.

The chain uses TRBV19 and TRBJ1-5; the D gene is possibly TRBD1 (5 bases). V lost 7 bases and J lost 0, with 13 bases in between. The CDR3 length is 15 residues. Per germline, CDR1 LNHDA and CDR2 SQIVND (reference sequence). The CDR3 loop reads CASTQSTDSNQPQHF. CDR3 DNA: TGTGCCAGTACTCAGTCGACAGATAGCAATCAGCCCCAGCATTTT.

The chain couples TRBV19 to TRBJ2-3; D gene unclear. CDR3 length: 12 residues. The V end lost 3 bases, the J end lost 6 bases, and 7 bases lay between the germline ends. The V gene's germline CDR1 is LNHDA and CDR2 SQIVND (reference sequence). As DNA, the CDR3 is TGTGCCAGTAGTATTCCGTCCGATACGCAGTATTTT. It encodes CASSIPSDTQYF.

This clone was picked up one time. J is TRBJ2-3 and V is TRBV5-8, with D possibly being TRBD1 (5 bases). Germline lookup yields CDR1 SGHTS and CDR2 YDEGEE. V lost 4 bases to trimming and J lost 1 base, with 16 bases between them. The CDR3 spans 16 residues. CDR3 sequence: CASSTGPGRGTDTQYF. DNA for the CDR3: TGTGCCAGCAGCACGGGCCCCGGCAGGGGCACAGATACGCAGTATTTT.

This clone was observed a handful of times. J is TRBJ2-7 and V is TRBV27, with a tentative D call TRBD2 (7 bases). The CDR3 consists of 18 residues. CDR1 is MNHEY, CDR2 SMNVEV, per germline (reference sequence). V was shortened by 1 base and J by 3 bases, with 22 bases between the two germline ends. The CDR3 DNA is TGTGCCAGCAGTTTATTACCGCGGGGGCCGGGGAGGAGCTACGAGCAGTACTTC. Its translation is CASSLLPRGPGRSYEQYF.

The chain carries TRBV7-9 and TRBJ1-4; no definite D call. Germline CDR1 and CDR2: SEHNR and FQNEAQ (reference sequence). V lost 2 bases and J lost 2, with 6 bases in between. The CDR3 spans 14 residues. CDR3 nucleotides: TGTGCCAGCAGCTTATTAGGGACTAATGAAAAACTGTTTTTT. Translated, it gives CASSLLGTNEKLFF.

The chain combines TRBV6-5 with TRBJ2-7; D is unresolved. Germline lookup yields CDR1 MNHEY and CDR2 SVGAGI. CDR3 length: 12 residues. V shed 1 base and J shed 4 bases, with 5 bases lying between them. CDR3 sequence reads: CASSYFGYEQYF. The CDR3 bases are TGTGCCAGCAGTTACTTCGGGTACGAGCAGTACTTC.

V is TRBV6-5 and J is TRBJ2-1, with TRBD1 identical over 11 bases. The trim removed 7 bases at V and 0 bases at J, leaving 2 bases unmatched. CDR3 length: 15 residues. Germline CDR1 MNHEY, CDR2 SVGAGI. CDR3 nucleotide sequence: TGTGCCAGCATGGGACAGGGGGTCTCCTACAATGAGCAGTTCTTC. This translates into CASMGQGVSYNEQFF.

The DNA of the CDR3 is TGTGCCAGCAGCTTAGGCGCGTTCCCTAGCACAGATACGCAGTATTTT. This translates into CASSLGAFPSTDTQYF. J is TRBJ2-3 and V is TRBV7-6; the D is unclear. CDR1 and CDR2 from the germline V gene are SGHVS and FNYEAQ. The CDR3 covers 16 residues. Trimming stripped 1 base from V and 0 bases from J, with 11 bases between.

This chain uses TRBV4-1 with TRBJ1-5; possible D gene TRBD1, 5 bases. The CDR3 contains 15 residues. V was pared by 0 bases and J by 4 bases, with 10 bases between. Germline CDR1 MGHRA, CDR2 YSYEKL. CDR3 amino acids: CASSQDGRANQPQHF. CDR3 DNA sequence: TGCGCCAGCAGCCAAGACGGCAGGGCAAATCAGCCCCAGCATTTT.

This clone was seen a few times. The CDR3: CASRTGNYGYTF. In DNA form, the CDR3 reads TGTGCCAGCAGGACAGGGAACTATGGCTACACCTTC. The rearrangement uses TRBV2 and TRBJ1-2, with 7 bases fitting TRBD1. CDR1 and CDR2 from the germline V gene are SNHLY and FYNNEI. The CDR3 spans 12 residues. J was trimmed by 2 bases and V by 6 bases; bases with no gene match: 0.

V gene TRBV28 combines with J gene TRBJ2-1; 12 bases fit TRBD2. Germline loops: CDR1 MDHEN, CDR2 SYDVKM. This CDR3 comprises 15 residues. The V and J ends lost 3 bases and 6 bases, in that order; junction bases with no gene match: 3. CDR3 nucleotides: TGTGCCAGCAGTTTGGGACTAGCGGGTCTCAATGAGCAGTTCTTC. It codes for CASSLGLAGLNEQFF.

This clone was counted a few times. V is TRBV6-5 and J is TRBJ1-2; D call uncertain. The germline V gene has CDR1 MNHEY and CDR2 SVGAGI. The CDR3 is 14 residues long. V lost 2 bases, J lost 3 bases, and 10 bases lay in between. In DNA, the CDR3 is TGTGCCAGCAGTTACATGGCGGACGACTATGGCTACACCTTC. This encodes CASSYMADDYGYTF.

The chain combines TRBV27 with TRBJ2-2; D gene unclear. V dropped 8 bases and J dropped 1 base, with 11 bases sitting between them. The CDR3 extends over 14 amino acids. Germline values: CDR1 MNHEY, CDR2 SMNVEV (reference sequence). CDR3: CASYLRLNTGELFF. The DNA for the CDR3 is TGTGCCAGCTACCTTCGGTTGAACACCGGGGAGCTGTTTTTT.

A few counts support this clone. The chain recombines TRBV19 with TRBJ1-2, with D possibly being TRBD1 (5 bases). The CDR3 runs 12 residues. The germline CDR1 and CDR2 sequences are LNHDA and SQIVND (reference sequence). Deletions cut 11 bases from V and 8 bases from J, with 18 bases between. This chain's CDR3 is CAGSSRAGGYTF. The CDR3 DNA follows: TGTGCCGGAAGTAGCAGGGCAGGAGGCTACACCTTC.

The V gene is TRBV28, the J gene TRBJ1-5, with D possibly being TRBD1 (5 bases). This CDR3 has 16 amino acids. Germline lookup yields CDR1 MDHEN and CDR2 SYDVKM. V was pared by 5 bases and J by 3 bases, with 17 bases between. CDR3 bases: TGTGCCAGCAGTGGGCCCCCAGGGTTCTACAATCAGCCCCAGCATTTT. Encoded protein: CASSGPPGFYNQPQHF.

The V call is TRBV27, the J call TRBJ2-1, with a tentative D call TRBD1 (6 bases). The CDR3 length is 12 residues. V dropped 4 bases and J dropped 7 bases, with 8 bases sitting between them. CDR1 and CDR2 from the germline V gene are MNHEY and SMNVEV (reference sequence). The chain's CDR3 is CASSYTGNEQFF. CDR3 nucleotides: TGTGCCAGCAGTTATACAGGGAATGAGCAGTTCTTC.

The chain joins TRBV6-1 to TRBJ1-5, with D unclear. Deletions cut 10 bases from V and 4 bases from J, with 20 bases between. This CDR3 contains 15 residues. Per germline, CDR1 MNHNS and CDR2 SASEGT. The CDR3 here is CATLLRRGGNQPQHF. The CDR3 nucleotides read TGTGCCACCCTGTTGCGGCGAGGAGGGAATCAGCCCCAGCATTTT.

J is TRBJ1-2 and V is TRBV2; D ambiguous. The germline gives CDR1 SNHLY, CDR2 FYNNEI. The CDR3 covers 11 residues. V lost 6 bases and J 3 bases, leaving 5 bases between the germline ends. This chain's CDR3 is CASSLDYGYTF. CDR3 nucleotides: TGTGCCAGCAGCCTGGACTATGGCTACACCTTC. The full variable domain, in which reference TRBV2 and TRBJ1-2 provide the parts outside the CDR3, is EPEVTQTPSHQVTQMGQEVILRCVPISNHLYFYWYRQILGQKVEFLVSFYNNEISEKSEIFDDQFSVERPDGSNFTLKIRSTKLEDSAMYFCASSLDYGYTFGSGTRLTVV.

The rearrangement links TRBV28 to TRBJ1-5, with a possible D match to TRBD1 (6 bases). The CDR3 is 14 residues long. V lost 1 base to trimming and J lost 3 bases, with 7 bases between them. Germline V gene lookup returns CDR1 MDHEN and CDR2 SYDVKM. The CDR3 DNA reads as TGTGCCAGCAGTTTATACAGGGACAATCAGCCCCAGCATTTT. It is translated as CASSLYRDNQPQHF.

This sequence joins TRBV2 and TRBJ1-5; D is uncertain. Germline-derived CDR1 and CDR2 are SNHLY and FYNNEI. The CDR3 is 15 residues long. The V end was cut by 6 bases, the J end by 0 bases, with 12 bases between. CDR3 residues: CASSRDTYSNQPQHF. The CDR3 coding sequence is TGTGCCAGCAGCCGCGACACCTATAGCAATCAGCCCCAGCATTTT.

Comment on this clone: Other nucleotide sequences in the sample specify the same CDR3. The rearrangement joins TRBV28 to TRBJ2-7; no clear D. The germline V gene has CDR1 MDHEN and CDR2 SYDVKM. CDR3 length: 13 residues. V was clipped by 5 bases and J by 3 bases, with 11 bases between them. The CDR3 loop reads CASSPRTGYEQYF. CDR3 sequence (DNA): TGTGCCAGCAGTCCCCGGACGGGCTACGAGCAGTACTTC.